This TCR beta chain is drawn from a study of cytotoxic CD8 clonotypes in ibrutinib-treated CLL (dated by TCRdb to about 2021). Background for the entire study: The cohort included around 16 treatment-naive and about a dozen relapsed/refractory patients; under 18 were IGHV unmutated. Responses were partial in roughly 24 patients and complete in 2; after median about 63 months follow-up, roughly 15 stayed in remission and about twelve progressed. An average of 255,043 productive templates and tens of thousands of productive rearrangements was obtained per sample. Of the 80 to 95 participants in the trial, roughly 26 had longitudinal samples available. Samples at response were collected after a median of about 12 months of treatment, with a range of roughly 6 to 36 months. Every sample from remission and from progressive disease was obtained while the patients were still on ibrutinib. Cryopreserved peripheral blood mononuclear cells were obtained before treatment, at response, and at either sustained remission or disease progression. Paper-wide results and their limitations: At baseline, clonality was higher than in age-matched healthy donors and showed a strong correlation with circulating CD8+ T-cell counts. Public clonotypes were found to be uncommon and were observed to contract or remain stable during treatment; the increase in clonality was shown to reflect expansion of private clonotypes at ibrutinib response. Sampling times were not matched between sustained-remission and progressing patients, and lymph node repertoires were not studied. At ibrutinib response clonality went up, during sustained remission it held steady, and at progression it dropped back toward baseline.

Turning to this clone: Its cognate antigen has yet to be identified. Per-nucleotide qualities are absent, and no much larger clonotype sits a single base away.

The goal of deep resolution MiSeq sequencing was a depth between 1 in 1 million and 1 in 200,000 T cells, and coverage averaged 10x per clonotype. The immunoSEQ hsTCRB Kit was used to generate the TCR beta libraries. Per the source publication's procedure: The data were analyzed with ImmunoSEQ Analyzer and ImmunoSEQ Data Assistant, and V, D and J gene assignments followed IMGT definitions. Clonality, which ranges from 0 to 1, was calculated as one minus the normalized Shannon entropy of productive rearrangement frequencies. Public clonotype analysis was restricted to overrepresented clonotypes comprising at least 0.05% of each patient's repertoire. Thirteen repertoires from age-matched healthy donors, obtained from immuneACCESS, served as clonality controls. TCRdb obtained this table from immuneACCESS and retained in-frame rearrangements with V and J assigned. These tables miss some clones; where compared with another copy, unresolved V genes account for less than half of the shortfall, and the remainder is unexplained. V, J and clone size are those of that table, while D and trimming were read from the DNA. For this sample there are roughly 160,000 clones; 70% to 85% appear just once. About 2% of the sample belongs to the ten largest clones.

The germline V and J ends show losses of 4 bases and 3 bases respectively, and no gene match explains 4 bases of the junction. The CDR3 contains 17 residues, cysteine and phenylalanine counted. Of all the DNA, just the CDR3 is kept, 51 bases in frame from base 1. This specimen's time point label, per the study, means: about a year on ibrutinib. For TCR beta library preparation, roughly 2.2 micrograms of genomic DNA was extracted from cryopreserved PBMCs. Longitudinal blood samples from CLL patients receiving ibrutinib monotherapy were subjected to high-throughput TCR beta sequencing. The patients were enrolled in a single-center, open-label phase 2 trial of ibrutinib monotherapy.

This TCR was sampled from a human donor with chronic lymphocytic leukemia. Sequenced here: PBMCs, sampled after 12 months of ibrutinib treatment. The chain was built from TRBV23-1 and TRBJ2-2; the junction holds 14 bases that match TRBD2. TRBV23-1 is known as an ORF, though its function is uncertain. The encoded CDR3 is CASSRGTSGSHTGELFF. The DNA sequence is TGCGCCAGCAGTCGGGGGACTAGCGGGAGCCACACCGGGGAGCTGTTTTTT.